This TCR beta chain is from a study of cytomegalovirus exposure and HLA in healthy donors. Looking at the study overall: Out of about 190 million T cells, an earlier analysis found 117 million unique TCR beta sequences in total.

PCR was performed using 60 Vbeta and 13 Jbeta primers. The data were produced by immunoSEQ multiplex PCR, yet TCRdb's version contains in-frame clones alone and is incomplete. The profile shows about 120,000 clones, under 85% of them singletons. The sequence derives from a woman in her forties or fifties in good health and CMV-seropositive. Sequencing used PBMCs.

CDR3 bases: TGTGCCTGGGACAGGGTGGGGAACACTGAAGCTTTCTTT. Translating gives CAWDRVGNTEAFF. V is TRBV30 and J is TRBJ1-1; TRBD1 matches 7 bases. The V gene end was trimmed by 5 bases and the J gene end by 1 base; junction bases not matched to a gene: 4. The CDR3 has 13 amino acids. CDR1 and CDR2 from the germline V gene are GTSNPN and SVGIG (reference sequence).